This T cell receptor (beta chain) was sequenced in a study of graft-versus-host responses after intestinal transplantation. Study context: The study gave all recipients anti-thymocyte globulin induction, then tacrolimus and steroids for three to four years.

Looked up from germline, CDR1 is MNHEY and CDR2 is SMNVEV (reference sequence). This CDR3 comprises 16 residues. Trimming took 5 bases from V and 0 from J; bases not matched to a gene: 10. Some clones are missing from TCRdb's copy, which holds only in-frame ones; the method was immunoSEQ multiplex PCR. The sample shows roughly 25,000 clones, less than 85% of them seen only once. The TCR comes from a human patient who received an intestinal transplant, so some T cells may come from the graft donor. The V and J genes are TRBV27 and TRBJ2-7; 7 nucleotides line up with TRBD2. The sequences come from PBMCs, collected 28 days after intestinal transplant. The CDR3 DNA follows: TGTGCCAGCAGTGCCCAAGCGGGACCAAGCTCCTACGAGCAGTACTTC. Protein: CASSAQAGPSSYEQYF.